This section outlines one TCR beta chain sequence together with its context. This clone occurred once. Its antigen is unknown. Base quality data are lacking; no much larger clone is found one base away. This sample stems from a study of cytomegalovirus exposure and HLA in healthy donors (dated by TCRdb to the late 2010s). In terms of the full investigation: An earlier analysis of under 600 of the donors reported 250 to 300 Gb of sequence data and 117 million unique TCR beta sequences from 150 million to 200 million T cells. An early release covering roughly 580 HLA-typed donors comprised approximately 300 gigabases of sequencing data and roughly 86 million unique TCR sequences. Of the approximately 400 genotyped donors, approximately 83% fell in the genetic ancestry cluster associated with self-reported Caucasian donors. The study aimed to test whether signatures of past pathogen exposure could be identified by cataloging public T cell receptors. The study used immunosequencing to profile the T cell repertoires of 666 subjects and linked those repertoires to cytomegalovirus serostatus. In addition to the first cohort of roughly 700 subjects, a separate validation cohort of 120 different subjects was used. To predict cytomegalovirus infection status, the study combined high-throughput TCR immunosequencing, statistical association of individual TCRs with disease status, and machine learning. A later analysis re-analyzed previously published TCR beta repertoires from roughly 630 donors and added high-resolution HLA genotyping to study TCR occurrence patterns. Rather than using new phenotypic data, the later analysis identified candidate immune exposures from TCR beta sequences and from how often those sequences occurred across donors. To decide whether each TCR beta V gene segment behaved as functional or pseudogenic, an earlier analysis of nearly 600 of the donors relied on high-throughput TCR beta sequencing. Donor age, sex, ethnicity and CMV serostatus were collected together with the repertoire data. A later genetic analysis took genome-wide SNP genotypes for 398 of the 666 donors and used that subset as a discovery cohort. Every repertoire in the discovery cohort had been generated on one and the same sequencing platform. HLA typing covered class I and class II loci at four-digit resolution. The number of typed donors differed by locus: about 629-640 for A, B, C, DRB1 and DQB1; some 500 for DQA1; 606 for DPA1; and some 450 for DPB1. Several DR-DQ haplotypes were handled as single units for association and clustering, since linkage in the cohort was strong. Among some 410 genotyped donors of the cohort, an average of around 220,000 unique TCR beta nucleotide sequences was sequenced per donor, of which 15% to 20% were non-productive.

The cohort comprised 670 or so healthy bone marrow donors. At the time of sampling, all cohort members were nominally healthy, though unrecorded immune exposures were likely present. The donor was CMV seronegative and was included in the group of a few hundred seronegative cohort members. Each donor provided a peripheral blood sample, and peripheral blood mononuclear cells were used for TCR beta sequencing. Genomic DNA extraction from the blood cell samples was performed with the Qiagen DNeasy Blood Extraction Kit. The paper's findings and limits, for the study overall: A later analysis found that most CMV-associated TCR beta chains appeared HLA-restricted, with HLA associations seemingly driven largely by CMV exposure. A further reported finding was that TCR beta sequences accurately predicted the HLA-A and HLA-B alleles for most subjects in the first cohort. A group of highly shared sequence variants was considered likely to be a technical artifact of the sequencing pipeline. In a later analysis, the rate of TCR association differed among HLA loci, with DRB1 alleles having the most associated TCRs and HLA-C alleles having the fewest. CMV serostatus was the only immune exposure information available for the cohort. According to a later analysis, parvovirus B19, influenza, CMV and Epstein-Barr virus appeared linked to several top co-occurrence clusters. A total of about 150 TCR beta chains were listed by the study as associated with cytomegalovirus. In this cohort, only TCR beta chains were sequenced, and detectable features were limited by the absence of alpha or paired-chain data. Some IMGT-functional V segments, including TRBV6-2 and TRBV6-3, could not be distinguished by the 87-base-pair reads and were therefore excluded. The classifier was reported to diagnose cytomegalovirus status with high specificity and sensitivity in both the original and validation cohorts. In an earlier analysis of around 600 of the donors, most TCR beta V segments were observed in productive rearrangements about 87% or about 30% of the time, broadly matching IMGT annotations. Linkage disequilibrium might explain the correlated functional status among segregating V segments, but an unknown experimental factor could not be ruled out. The presence/absence analyses assumed that sequencing depth was roughly uniform across donors, and that assumption may not be true. In a later analysis, HLA-associated TCR beta chains showed more clonal expansion and lower generation probabilities than non-associated chains that were equally common. The authors suggested that the approach could potentially be generalized to other disease states and immunological phenotypes. An association between a missense DCLRE1C variant and V-gene and J-gene trimming of TCR beta chains was found in a later genetic analysis and replicated in an independent cohort. Because HLA typing was unavailable for some donors at each locus, only the typed subset was used in association tests. When HLA alleles, especially DR and DQ, strongly co-occurred, attributing TCR associations to individual alleles was difficult. In a later genetic analysis, fewer N-insertions in productive TCRs were reported among donors in an Asian-associated ancestry cluster than the roughly 640-donor mean. Specific HLA alleles were associated with more than 15,000 TCR beta sequences at a false discovery rate of 0.05 in a later analysis. While some public TCRs were present in many individuals, most TCR sequences turned up only very rarely across donors. In vitro tests confirmed that three of the cytomegalovirus-associated TCR beta chains recognize cytomegalovirus antigens. Some 16 rarely observed V segments, including chromosome 9 orphons, were excluded from the earlier analysis of approximately 500 of the donors because counts were too low.

The library was prepared using the immunoSEQ multiplex PCR assay. For the multiplex PCR, a mixture combining 60 forward primers for TCR Vbeta segments and 13 reverse primers for TCR Jbeta segments was used. Amplification of the CDR3 region of rearranged TCR beta genes was performed with a multiplex PCR assay on genomic DNA. Amplified TCR beta libraries were sequenced as 87-base-pair reads on the Illumina HiSeq System. From the authors' description of their analysis: A later analysis tallied 70 million to 100 million unique TCR beta chains across the 666 repertoires, and roughly 11 million of those chains were shared by two or more donors. To remove PCR and sequencing errors, raw reads were error-corrected and collapsed into unique sequences using a nearest-neighbor algorithm that merged closely related sequences. To assign V, D and J gene segments, CDR3 sequences were aligned to IMGT reference sequences. For a sequence to be retained, a match of at least six nucleotides was required to both a V gene segment and a J gene segment. A rearrangement was called productive if the CDR3 had no stop codons and remained in frame with V and J, and every other rearrangement was called non-productive. Following IMGT convention, CDR3 was defined as the stretch from the second conserved V-encoded cysteine to the conserved J-encoded phenylalanine. The earlier analysis of some 600 of the donors excluded sequences that lacked an unambiguous match to a single V gene segment. An earlier analysis of 500 to 700 of the donors classified V segments as functional when productive rearrangements were above 56.7% and as segregating when the standard deviation between donors was above 5%. A statistical classification framework was built to diagnose cytomegalovirus status from the catalog of TCR beta chain sequences. V and J gene assignment, in a later analysis, came from comparing TCR nucleotide sequences with IMGT/GENE-DB human TR gene sequences. A later analysis assigned CDR3 sequences and most-parsimonious VDJ recombination scenarios with the TCRdist pipeline. In a later analysis, each TCR beta chain was defined by its CDR3 amino acid sequence together with its V-gene family, and reads without a unique V-gene family were excluded. A later analysis removed over 500 highly shared, low-generation-probability nucleotide sequences to deal with suspected cross-contamination and a sequencing artifact. In a later analysis, a clonal expansion index for each public chain was calculated from normalized within-repertoire ranks of inferred template counts. Generation probabilities in a later analysis came from a VDJ recombination model fitted to out-of-frame rearrangements, and those results were checked against IGoR. A later analysis scored TCR-TCR, TCR-HLA and TCR-CMV co-occurrence with hypergeometric tests, applying a repertoire-size bias correction to TCR pairs. A later analysis estimated false discovery rates by permuting HLA or CMV assignments 20 times. In a later analysis, co-occurring TCRs were grouped using DBSCAN, with TCRdist sequence similarity added in when clustering inside HLA-allele-positive subsets. Co-occurrence clustering excluded repertoires with fewer than 30,000 or more than 120,000 public chains, plus five with anomalous nucleotide sharing. Drawn from immuneACCESS, this table holds only the in-frame rearrangements with V and J called that TCRdb kept. Clones are partly lost; checked studies trace under half to an unresolved V gene and leave the rest unexplained. The D gene and trimming were derived from the DNA, and the V and J assignments and clone size from that table. A total of 150,000 to 200,000 clones appear in this sample, around 82% of them only once. The ten largest clones capture 0.2% to 0.3% of the sample.

The CDR3 covers 13 residues, taking in both the cysteine and the phenylalanine. Only the CDR3 part of the read is kept: 39 bases, read in frame from the first base. V drops 8 bases and J drops 4 bases, leaving 12 bases in between. CDR1 and CDR2 (MDHEN, SYDVKM) derive from the germline V gene. This TCR derives from a boy under 18 in good health and CMV-seronegative. The sample consisted of PBMCs. This chain is built from TRBV28 and TRBJ2-1; TRBD2 might be the D gene, on 5 matching bases. The CDR3 here reads CASGLRGYNEQFF. The nucleotides are TGTGCCAGCGGACTCCGTGGGTACAATGAGCAGTTCTTC.